A single sample is the source of the 27 T cell receptor beta chains below, sequenced in a study of cytomegalovirus exposure and HLA in healthy donors. The PCR employed 60 Vbeta primers together with 13 Jbeta primers. The method was immunoSEQ multiplex PCR; TCRdb's version includes in-frame clones alone and lacks a portion of them. Found here are roughly 140,000 clones, 70% to 80% of them singletons; the top ten hold approximately 3.7%. The sample comprised PBMCs. The source is a human donor in good health.

V is TRBV6-1 and J is TRBJ2-5, with 7 positions matching TRBD1. The DNA matches TRBJ2-7 better at its end, which makes the J call doubtful. The CDR3 extends over 14 amino acids. Per germline, CDR1 MNHNS and CDR2 SASEGT. CDR3 sequence (DNA): TGTGCCAGCAGTGAACCTGACAGGGCTTACGAGCAGTACTTC. This encodes CASSEPDRAYEQYF.

This clone was seen a handful of times. The CDR3 DNA follows: TGTGCCAGCAGTTACATTGGGGCTGAGCAGTTCTTC. This sequence encodes CASSYIGAEQFF. J is TRBJ2-1 and V is TRBV6-5, with D perhaps TRBD1 (5 bases). Trimming took 2 bases from V and 9 from J, leaving 8 bases between them. The CDR3 consists of 12 residues. Germline V gene lookup returns CDR1 MNHEY and CDR2 SVGAGI.

This rearrangement joins TRBV6-5 to TRBJ1-5; tentative D call: TRBD1 (6 bases). The germline V and J ends were trimmed by 6 bases and 4 bases, with 10 bases remaining between them. Germline CDR1 and CDR2: MNHEY and SVGAGI. The CDR3 consists of 13 residues. The CDR3 DNA follows: TGTGCCAGCAGCGGGACAAGGAATCAGCCCCAGCATTTT. Its translation is CASSGTRNQPQHF.

V and J are TRBV28 and TRBJ2-7; 11 nucleotides line up with TRBD2. The V segment lost 1 base and the J segment 2 bases; nucleotides outside the gene matches: 16. The CDR3 is 20 amino acids. Germline V gives CDR1 MDHEN, CDR2 SYDVKM. As DNA, the CDR3 is TGTGCCAGCAGTTTATTCGGTCTAGCGGGAGGTTTAGGATCTGCCTACGAGCAGTACTTC. The encoded protein is CASSLFGLAGGLGSAYEQYF.

V is TRBV6-6 and J is TRBJ2-7; D is perhaps TRBD2 (5 bases). V lost 8 bases and J lost 6, with 17 bases in between. The germline V gene encodes CDR1 MNHNY and CDR2 SVGAGI (reference sequence). The CDR3 totals 13 residues. Here the CDR3 DNA reads TGTGCCAGCCTCCCGGCATTCGAGGGCGAGCAGTACTTC. Translation: CASLPAFEGEQYF.

The chain links TRBV11-1 to TRBJ2-1; no clear D. This CDR3 has 13 residues. Germline V gene sequence: CDR1 SGHAT, CDR2 FQDESV (reference sequence). Trimming cost V 5 bases and J 8 bases, with 13 bases left between them. The CDR3 region is CASSISWADEQFF. In nucleotides, the CDR3 is TGTGCCAGCAGCATCTCTTGGGCAGATGAGCAGTTCTTC. The variable domain in full, with the rest retrieved from reference TRBV11-1 and TRBJ2-1, is EAEVAQSPRYKITEKSQAVAFWCDPISGHATLYWYRQILGQGPELLVQFQDESVVDDSQLPKDRFSAERLKGVDSTLKIQPAELGDSAMYLCASSISWADEQFFGPGTRLTVL.

The chain recombines TRBV7-2 with TRBJ1-1, with a weak D call TRBD1 (6 bases). Trimming pared 4 bases from V and 8 bases from J, leaving 20 bases between. Germline V gene lookup returns CDR1 SGHTA and CDR2 FQGNSA. CDR3 length equals 15 residues. CDR3: CASSSPGQGIQEAFF. CDR3 nucleotide sequence: TGTGCCAGCAGCTCTCCCGGTCAGGGGATTCAAGAAGCTTTCTTT.

For this clone: Compared with germline, one end of the junction differs, possibly owing to a read error. The V call is TRBV7-9, the J call TRBJ2-4; perhaps TRBD1 as D (6 bases). The CDR3 extends over 12 amino acids. Germline CDR1 and CDR2: SEHNR and FQNEAQ (reference sequence). The CDR3 DNA reads as TGTTCCAGCAGCCAGGGACATAACATTCAGTACTTC. Protein sequence: CSSSQGHNIQYF.

The V gene is TRBV10-2, the J gene TRBJ2-5; a weak D match, TRBD2 (7 bases). The CDR3 runs 15 residues. The V end lost 2 bases, the J end lost 5 bases, and 15 bases lay between the germline ends. Germline assignment: CDR1 WSHSY and CDR2 SAAADI. CDR3 protein: CASSEPPGGAETQYF. CDR3 nucleotides: TGCGCCAGCAGTGAGCCACCGGGGGGCGCGGAGACCCAGTACTTC.

The genes are TRBV10-3 and TRBJ2-7; D not certain. This CDR3 contains 12 residues. The ends were cut back, 2 bases at V and 4 bases at J, with 6 bases in the middle. The V gene's germline CDR1 is ENHRY and CDR2 SYGVKD. For the CDR3, the DNA is TGTGCCATCAGTGAGACTTTATACGAGCAGTACTTC. This gives the protein CAISETLYEQYF.

The chain is built from TRBV19 and TRBJ2-3, with 8 bases lining up with TRBD2. The germline V gene has CDR1 LNHDA and CDR2 SQIVND (reference sequence). This CDR3 spans 11 amino acids. V lost 4 bases and J lost 11; bases outside the gene matches: 2. The CDR3 protein is CASSTGLEQYF. The DNA of the CDR3 is TGTGCCAGTAGTACGGGACTAGAGCAGTATTTT.

This clone was picked up one time. The chain has TRBV10-2 and TRBJ1-5; TRBD1 matches at 10 bases. Trimming removed 6 bases from V and 3 bases from J; junction bases left unmatched: 5. CDR1 and CDR2 (germline): WSHSY, SAAADI. The CDR3 contains 15 residues. This chain's CDR3 is CASRGDRGYNQPQHF. Written as DNA, the CDR3 is TGCGCCAGCAGGGGGGACAGGGGCTACAATCAGCCCCAGCATTTT.

This clone was picked up a small number of times. The chain links TRBV6-6 to TRBJ1-1; 7 bases line up with TRBD1. Germline CDR1 is MNHNY and CDR2 is SVGAGI (reference sequence). Unmatched junction bases numbered 17, after V lost 2 bases and J lost 11 bases. CDR3 length: 16 residues. CDR3: CASSYPLPGQPLRAFF. CDR3 coding DNA: TGTGCCAGCAGTTACCCTTTACCGGGACAGCCCTTGCGGGCTTTCTTT.

The chain uses TRBV6-1 and TRBJ1-2; weak D call: TRBD1 (5 bases). Germline CDR1 MNHNS, CDR2 SASEGT. The CDR3 runs 12 residues. The germline V and J ends were trimmed by 1 base and 8 bases, with 8 bases remaining between them. CDR3 protein: CASSEGPGGYTF. The CDR3 nucleotides are TGTGCCAGCAGTGAAGGCCCAGGGGGCTACACCTTC.

The V gene is TRBV28, the J gene TRBJ1-3, with 7 bases that match TRBD1. Per germline, CDR1 MDHEN and CDR2 SYDVKM. Trimming took 4 bases from V and 4 from J; bases not matched to a gene: 16. The length of the CDR3 is 18 residues. CDR3 in amino acids: CASSSRGLTGDIGNTIYF. CDR3 coding DNA: TGTGCCAGCAGTTCTAGGGGGCTGACAGGAGATATAGGAAACACCATATATTTT.

The V gene is TRBV5-5, the J gene TRBJ2-7; D remains ambiguous. V dropped 2 bases and J dropped 2 bases, with 11 bases sitting between them. CDR3 length: 14 amino acids. Germline CDR1 and CDR2: SGHKS and YYEKEE (reference sequence). The CDR3 here is CASSFRASPYEQYF. The CDR3 DNA is TGTGCCAGCAGCTTTCGTGCGAGTCCCTACGAGCAGTACTTC. The whole variable domain, filled in from reference TRBV5-5 and TRBJ2-7, reads DAGVTQSPTHLIKTRGQQVTLRCSPISGHKSVSWYQQVLGQGPQFIFQYYEKEERGRGNFPDRFSARQFPNYSSELNVNALLLGDSALYLCASSFRASPYEQYFGPGTRLTVT.

The J gene is TRBJ2-3, the V gene TRBV19, with TRBD2 identical over 8 bases. The V segment lost 3 bases and the J segment 3 bases; nucleotides outside the gene matches: 5. The CDR3 covers 15 residues. Looked up from germline, CDR1 is LNHDA and CDR2 is SQIVND (reference sequence). Here the CDR3 DNA reads TGTGCCAGTAGTATTGACGGGAGGGTGACAGATACGCAGTATTTT. This translates into CASSIDGRVTDTQYF. The variable domain in full, with the rest retrieved from reference TRBV19 and TRBJ2-3, is DGGITQSPKYLFRKEGQNVTLSCEQNLNHDAMYWYRQDPGQGLRLIYYSQIVNDFQKGDIAEGYSVSREKKESFPLTVTSAQKNPTAFYLCASSIDGRVTDTQYFGPGTRLTVL.

The chain couples TRBV27 to TRBJ2-7; 9 positions match TRBD2. The CDR3 has 15 amino acids. Germline CDR1 and CDR2: MNHEY and SMNVEV (reference sequence). Trimming cost V 5 bases and J 6 bases; bases outside gene matches: 11. The CDR3 DNA follows: TGTGCCAGCAGTCCACTAGCGGGCCTACGCGGCGAGCAGTACTTC. It yields the protein CASSPLAGLRGEQYF.

This clone was found a few times. The genes are TRBV6-1 and TRBJ1-2; D gene ambiguous. The CDR3 covers 13 residues. Per the germline V gene, CDR1 is MNHNS and CDR2 is SASEGT. Trimming took 5 bases from V and 8 from J, leaving 15 bases between them. As DNA, the CDR3 is TGTGCCAGCAGTACTAAAACGGAGAGCGGCTACACCTTC. It specifies CASSTKTESGYTF.

The CDR3 loop is CASSIGQGVLYEQYF. The CDR3 nucleotides read TGTGCCAGCAGCATCGGACAGGGTGTGTTGTACGAGCAGTACTTC. The chain joins TRBV5-6 to TRBJ2-7; 8 bases match TRBD1. CDR3 length: 15 amino acids. The V gene end was trimmed by 4 bases and the J gene end by 4 bases; junction bases not matched to a gene: 10. Germline CDR1 SGHDT, CDR2 YYEEEE.

J is TRBJ2-7 and V is TRBV27, with TRBD2 matching 12 bases. This CDR3 is built from 15 residues. Germline lookup yields CDR1 MNHEY and CDR2 SMNVEV (reference sequence). V lost 6 bases to trimming and J lost 3 bases; unmatched junction nucleotides: 6. The CDR3 DNA sequence: TGTGCCAGCAGCTCCTGGACTAGCGGGGTCTACGAGCAGTACTTC. Translating it yields CASSSWTSGVYEQYF.

This chain links TRBV5-4 with TRBJ2-1, with 8 bases aligning to TRBD2. The CDR3 is made up of 15 amino acids. The ends lost 4 bases at V and 8 bases at J; junction bases unmatched: 11. The germline gives CDR1 SGHNT, CDR2 YYREEE (reference sequence). CDR3 sequence reads: CASSRDPAGADEQFF. The DNA for the CDR3 is TGTGCCAGCAGCCGGGACCCAGCGGGAGCGGATGAGCAGTTCTTC.

This clone was picked up a small number of times. The chain couples TRBV5-6 to TRBJ2-7, with a possible D match to TRBD2 (6 bases). V lost 3 bases and J 2 bases, leaving 9 bases between the germline ends. This CDR3 has 13 amino acids. The germline CDR1 and CDR2 sequences are SGHDT and YYEEEE. This chain's CDR3 is CASSWTIAYEQYF. As DNA, the CDR3 is TGTGCCAGCAGCTGGACTATAGCCTACGAGCAGTACTTC.

This clone was counted a few times. The rearrangement links TRBV5-1 to TRBJ2-3; D possibly corresponds to TRBD2 (5 bases). V shed 0 bases and J shed 2 bases, with 13 bases lying between them. Germline CDR1 reads SGHRS; CDR2 reads YFSETQ. The CDR3 totals 16 residues. The CDR3 protein is CASSLAESGYTDTQYF. The CDR3, as DNA: TGCGCCAGCAGCTTGGCGGAAAGCGGTTACACAGATACGCAGTATTTT.

V is TRBV18 and J is TRBJ1-1, with D perhaps TRBD1 (5 bases). Germline V gene sequence: CDR1 KGHSH, CDR2 LQKENI. Trimming pared 1 base from V and 4 bases from J, leaving 22 bases between. The CDR3 length is 18 residues. CDR3 bases: TGTGCCAGCTCACCACTTTCCGGGACTCACCACACCGGCACTGAAGCTTTCTTT. It yields the protein CASSPLSGTHHTGTEAFF.

The chain combines TRBV6-1 with TRBJ2-1, with 9 bases that match TRBD2. This CDR3 comprises 15 residues. J was trimmed by 9 bases and V by 5 bases; bases with no gene match: 11. Germline loops: CDR1 MNHNS, CDR2 SASEGT. In DNA, the CDR3 is TGTGCCAGCAGTCCGCGGGAGGGGCTGTTTACTGAGCAGTTCTTC. Protein sequence: CASSPREGLFTEQFF.

J is TRBJ2-3 and V is TRBV5-5; 9 positions agree with TRBD1. The germline V gene encodes CDR1 SGHKS and CDR2 YYEKEE (reference sequence). The CDR3 covers 16 residues. V dropped 4 bases and J dropped 1; count of bases not matched to a gene: 7. The chain's CDR3 is CASSKTRTGGTDTQYF. The CDR3, as DNA: TGTGCCAGCAGCAAAACTAGGACAGGGGGCACAGATACGCAGTATTTT. Filled out from reference TRBV5-5 and TRBJ2-3, the complete variable domain reads DAGVTQSPTHLIKTRGQQVTLRCSPISGHKSVSWYQQVLGQGPQFIFQYYEKEERGRGNFPDRFSARQFPNYSSELNVNALLLGDSALYLCASSKTRTGGTDTQYFGPGTRLTVL.